This is a list of T cell receptor beta chains from one sample in a study of T cell changes during pregnancy in multiple sclerosis. Measured with immunoSEQ multiplex PCR; TCRdb has only the in-frame clones, and not every one. The sample yields about 99,000 clones, roughly 92% seen once. The sequencing used peripheral blood, collected after pregnancy. These receptors were taken from a female donor with multiple sclerosis, enrolled in a pregnancy study. The CDR3 runs from the conserved cysteine through the conserved F or W. A D gene is named only where the DNA matches it firmly. Size is stated for part of the rows, as once, few or many counts, or as a class when the clone is expanded.

clone_size	v_call	cdr3_length	j_call	d_call	cdr3_nt	cdr3_aa
NA	TRBV19	18	TRBJ2-1	TRBD2	TGTGCCAGTAGTATAGGCCTGGGACTAGCTGTGACCTACAATGAGCAGTTCTTC	CASSIGLGLAVTYNEQFF
few	TRBV28	16	TRBJ2-7	TRBD1	TGTGCCAGCAGCCCGCGGCAGGGACAGGGGGCTTTCGAGCAGTACTTC	CASSPRQGQGAFEQYF
NA	TRBV4-2	13	TRBJ2-3	NA	TGTGCCAGCAGCCAACGAGCTTTGGATACGCAGTATTTT	CASSQRALDTQYF
NA	TRBV7-9	13	TRBJ2-1	NA	TGTGCCAGCAGCCGCAACAGGGTACCCGAGCAGTTCTTC	CASSRNRVPEQFF
few	TRBV19	16	TRBJ2-4	NA	TGTGCCAGTAGTATAGAGGGGGGGCAAGCCAAAAACATTCAGTACTTC	CASSIEGGQAKNIQYF
NA	TRBV28	15	TRBJ2-1	TRBD2	TGTGCCAGCAGTCTCGGGACTAGCGGCTCAAATGAGCAGTTCTTC	CASSLGTSGSNEQFF
NA	TRBV5-1	14	TRBJ1-2	TRBD1	TGCGCCAGCAGCGGGACAGGGGGTTTCTATGGCTACACCTTC	CASSGTGGFYGYTF
NA	TRBV13	14	TRBJ2-7	TRBD1	TGTGCCAGCGGCCCTTACAGGGGAGCGTACGAGCAGTACTTC	CASGPYRGAYEQYF
NA	TRBV7-8	16	TRBJ2-6	NA	TGTGCCAGCAGCTTAGGCGCGGTTTCTGGGGCCAACGTCCTGACTTTC	CASSLGAVSGANVLTF
NA	TRBV2	16	TRBJ1-1	NA	TGTGCCAGCAACCCCCGAGGGGGAGGGATGAACACTGAAGCTTTCTTT	CASNPRGGGMNTEAFF
NA	TRBV5-1	13	TRBJ1-2	NA	TGCGCCAGCAGCAGGGGGTCCGTCTATGGCTACACCTTC	CASSRGSVYGYTF